This T cell receptor (beta chain) came from a study of CD4 T cells in relation to SARS-CoV-2 and coronaviruses. As to this clone: Antigen specificity is unknown.

The CDR3 is 18 amino acids. The germline V gene encodes CDR1 ENHRY and CDR2 SYGVKD. V lost 3 bases and J 0 bases, leaving 17 bases between the germline ends. Unexposed donor CD4+ T cells date from about 2011-2019, before the COVID-19 pandemic. CD4+ T cells were isolated from the cells after around eleven days of culture. Using immunoSEQ multiplex PCR, the repertoire was profiled, and TCRdb retains in-frame clones only, with some absent. The repertoire holds 25,000 to 30,000 clones, with over 60% as singletons. The J gene is TRBJ1-4, the V gene TRBV10-3; D is possibly TRBD1 (5 bases). Sequenced material: CD4+ T cells from PBMCs, cultured in vitro. The clonotype comes from a human donor in good health. The DNA of the CDR3 is TGTGCCATCAGTGACTACCCCGGGACGGCAGCAACTAATGAAAAACTGTTTTTT. Residues: CAISDYPGTAATNEKLFF.